This is a list of T cell receptor beta chains from one sample in a study of control samples from healthy donors and cancer patients. Method: immunoSEQ multiplex PCR; TCRdb's copy keeps in-frame clones and lacks some. The table has fewer than 150,000 clones, 85% to 95% seen once. Sequenced input: blood. The receptors come from a man aged 18 to 29 in good health. Each CDR3 is given with its conserved first and last residue. Each record gives: V gene, CDR3 length, D gene, J gene, clone size, CDR3 protein, CDR3 DNA. D genes are given only for firm matches. Clone size is not always given. Where it is, it says once, few, many or a class for expanded clones.

TRBV19,15,NA,TRBJ1-5,NA,CASSRTELSNQPQHF,TGTGCCAGTAGTCGGACAGAGCTTAGCAATCAGCCCCAGCATTTT
TRBV7-9,13,NA,TRBJ2-5,NA,CASSRGGQETQYF,TGTGCCAGCAGTCGAGGGGGCCAAGAGACCCAGTACTTC
TRBV9,13,NA,TRBJ1-1,NA,CASSAIDATEAFF,TGTGCCAGCAGCGCAATCGACGCCACTGAAGCTTTCTTT
TRBV7-9,14,NA,TRBJ2-7,NA,CASSLSVRGGEQYF,TGTGCCAGCAGCTTATCGGTGCGGGGAGGCGAGCAGTACTTC
TRBV7-9,14,NA,TRBJ1-5,once,CASSLGRADQPQHF,TGTGCCAGCAGCTTAGGGAGGGCCGATCAGCCCCAGCATTTT
TRBV18,12,NA,TRBJ2-1,NA,CASSDLFYEQFF,TGTGCCAGCTCAGATCTATTCTATGAGCAGTTCTTC
TRBV5-6,15,NA,TRBJ2-2,few,CASSLLQFNTGELFF,TGTGCCAGCAGCTTGTTACAGTTCAACACCGGGGAGCTGTTTTTT
TRBV7-9,17,NA,TRBJ1-4,NA,CASSLGRGLGSDEKLFF,TGTGCCAGCAGCTTAGGTCGGGGACTTGGGTCGGATGAAAAACTGTTTTTT
TRBV27,14,TRBD1,TRBJ1-5,NA,CASSFTGGHQPQHF,TGTGCCAGCAGTTTCACAGGGGGCCACCAGCCCCAGCATTTT
TRBV5-1,13,TRBD2,TRBJ2-3,NA,CASSLAGGDTQYF,TGCGCCAGCAGCTTGGCGGGGGGAGATACGCAGTATTTT
TRBV27,13,NA,TRBJ2-7,NA,CASTGHPSYEQYF,TGTGCCAGCACTGGGCATCCCTCCTACGAGCAGTACTTC
TRBV4-1,17,TRBD2,TRBJ2-3,NA,CASSQRGLAGTTDTQYF,TGCGCCAGCAGCCAAAGGGGGCTAGCGGGGACTACAGATACGCAGTATTTT
TRBV15,14,NA,TRBJ1-1,NA,CATSRELGHTEAFF,TGTGCCACCAGCAGAGAATTGGGGCACACTGAAGCTTTCTTT
TRBV5-1,19,TRBD1,TRBJ2-1,NA,CASSLAYGKDRASYNEQFF,TGCGCCAGCAGCTTGGCGTATGGAAAAGACAGGGCATCCTACAATGAGCAGTTCTTC
TRBV30,14,NA,TRBJ2-7,NA,CAWSVPIGDRGQYF,TGTGCCTGGAGTGTACCTATTGGGGATAGGGGGCAGTACTTC
TRBV6-5,14,TRBD1,TRBJ2-7,once,CASSPRQGLYEQYF,TGTGCCAGCAGTCCTCGACAGGGGCTCTACGAGCAGTACTTC
TRBV30,16,TRBD1,TRBJ1-3,once,CAWEMGQFSTGNTIYF,TGTGCCTGGGAAATGGGACAGTTCTCGACCGGAAACACCATATATTTT
TRBV6-5,14,TRBD1,TRBJ1-4,NA,CASRGDRGREKLFF,TGTGCCAGCAGAGGGGACAGGGGTAGGGAAAAACTGTTTTTT
TRBV6-5,13,TRBD1,TRBJ2-7,NA,CASSYSRGGVQYF,TGTGCCAGCAGTTACTCGAGAGGGGGCGTTCAGTACTTC
TRBV7-3,13,NA,TRBJ2-1,NA,CASSLRQYNEQFF,TGTGCCAGCAGCTTACGACAGTACAATGAGCAGTTCTTC
TRBV6-5,15,NA,TRBJ1-2,NA,CASSYSLQTNYGYTF,TGTGCCAGCAGTTATTCTCTACAGACGAACTATGGCTACACCTTC
TRBV10-1,15,TRBD2,TRBJ2-3,NA,CASSDPRGGADTQYF,TGCGCCAGCAGTGATCCCCGGGGGGGCGCAGATACGCAGTATTTT
TRBV6-1,16,NA,TRBJ2-5,NA,CASSEEYGGPEETQYF,TGTGCCAGCAGTGAAGAATACGGGGGGCCGGAGGAGACCCAGTACTTC
TRBV3-1/TRBV3-2,13,NA,TRBJ1-2,NA,CASSPTANYGYTF,TGTGCCAGCAGTCCGACGGCGAACTATGGCTACACCTTC
TRBV11-2,15,TRBD2,TRBJ2-1,NA,CASSLEASGGNEQFF,TGTGCCAGCAGCTTAGAAGCTAGCGGGGGAAATGAGCAGTTCTTC
TRBV5-3,15,TRBD1,TRBJ1-6,NA,CARTTPDRGDSPLHF,TGTGCCAGAACCACCCCCGACAGGGGTGATTCACCCCTCCACTTT
TRBV10-3,15,TRBD1,TRBJ2-7,NA,CAISDWDRASYEQYF,TGTGCCATCAGTGACTGGGACAGGGCGTCCTACGAGCAGTACTTC
TRBV3-1/TRBV3-2,16,NA,TRBJ1-1,NA,CASSLHTSGGLTEAFF,TGTGCCAGCAGCCTTCACACCTCGGGCGGATTAACTGAAGCTTTCTTT
TRBV21-1,17,NA,TRBJ1-5,NA,CASRSEVSRDSNQPQHF,TGTGCCAGCAGATCTGAGGTCTCTAGGGATAGCAATCAGCCCCAGCATTTT
TRBV19,15,TRBD1,TRBJ1-2,NA,CASTDRDRENYGYTF,TGTGCCAGTACCGATAGGGACAGGGAGAACTATGGCTACACCTTC
TRBV2,16,NA,TRBJ2-3,NA,CASSDPRTEGTDTQYF,TGTGCCAGCAGTGACCCCAGGACGGAGGGTACAGATACGCAGTATTTT
TRBV5-6,13,NA,TRBJ1-1,NA,CASSPVWDTEAFF,TGTGCCAGCAGCCCAGTTTGGGACACTGAAGCTTTCTTT
TRBV18,13,NA,TRBJ2-1,NA,CASSTRPMDEQFF,TGTGCCAGCTCGACTCGCCCCATGGATGAGCAGTTCTTC
TRBV2,15,NA,TRBJ1-1,few,CASKRQEGLGTEAFF,TGTGCCAGCAAGAGGCAGGAAGGATTGGGCACTGAAGCTTTCTTT
TRBV9,16,TRBD2,TRBJ2-1,NA,CASSVGGLAGIDEQFF,TGTGCCAGCAGCGTGGGAGGACTAGCGGGCATTGATGAGCAGTTCTTC